This T cell receptor (beta chain) originates from a study of identical twins. Germline V gene data show CDR1 as SEHNR and CDR2 as FQNEAQ (reference sequence). The ends were cut back, 5 bases at V and 7 bases at J, with 21 bases in the middle. The CDR3 runs 15 residues. TCRdb recomputed calls from the 5' RACE reads with MiXCR, one row per CDR3 protein. The sample holds some 1,600,000 distinct CDR3 sequences, roughly 35% seen once. Sequenced sample: cord blood. The TCR sequence derives from a newborn girl in good health. The chain couples TRBV7-9 to TRBJ2-7; D is unresolved. The CDR3 sequence is CASSTYPGSYNEQYF. CDR3 coding DNA: TGTGCCAGCAGCACCTACCCAGGTTCCTACAATGAGCAGTACTTC.